A single TCR beta chain is shown here with its context. No antigen is known for it. Nothing much larger sits one base from this clone, and base qualities are not available. The germline V and J ends show losses of 2 bases and 4 bases respectively, and no gene match explains 8 bases of the junction. The CDR3 measures 16 amino acids from cysteine to phenylalanine. This entry keeps only the CDR3 DNA: 48 bases, framed from base 1. In the germline V gene (reference sequence), CDR1 corresponds to SEHNR and CDR2 to FQNEAQ. The immunoSEQ Assay, a bias-controlled multiplex PCR, was used to amplify TCRbeta CDR3 regions from genomic DNA. Per the source publication's procedure: The number of nucleated cells in each sample was estimated from the amplification of reference gene primers within the assay. Sequence reads were collapsed and filtered to measure the absolute abundance of every unique TCRbeta CDR3 rearrangement. For each sample, productive Simpson clonality was calculated as the square root of Simpson's diversity index over productive rearrangements. TCRdb obtained this table from immuneACCESS and retained in-frame rearrangements with V and J assigned. These tables miss some clones; where compared with another copy, unresolved V genes account for less than half of the shortfall, and the remainder is unexplained. V and J calls and clone size are those listed in that table; D and trimming were worked out from the DNA. The sample table lists 330,000 or so clones, 92% of them with a count of one. The ten largest clones take up about 18% of the sample.

In the prospective study, participants were about 18 to 89 years old, resided in about two dozen geographic areas of the United States, and were enrolled through a virtual design. In the prospective study, cohorts were assigned on the basis of participant-reported clinical history obtained from a screening survey and a study questionnaire. Recovered participants in ImmuneRACE Cohort 3 were defined by two consecutive negative NP/OP PCR tests, clearance by a healthcare professional, or resolution of symptoms. In the prospective study, mobile phlebotomists collected whole blood, serum and a nasopharyngeal or oropharyngeal swab from each participant. Additional blood draws and questionnaires over an approximately 2-month period could optionally be provided by prospective study participants. Prospective study blood samples were shipped either frozen or at room temperature before DNA extraction. This entry belongs to a study of blood T cell repertoires in COVID-19 (dated by TCRdb to the early 2020s). A note on the overall study: The collaborator samples originated in the United States, Italy and Spain and spanned the acute and convalescent phases of COVID-19. The prospective study material was composed of cDNA or gDNA derived from T cells, B-cell-depleted T cells, or PBMCs. The dataset comprised deeply sampled blood TCRbeta repertoires from subjects exposed to, actively infected with, or recovered from COVID-19. The repertoires were released in a freely available public database intended as a resource for research on the immune response to SARS-CoV-2. Samples were obtained from the ongoing ImmuneRACE study (first 160 participants) and from approximately 1,200 subjects provided by 6 global collaborators. A de-identified subject ID, COVID-19 status, age in years and sex were almost always included in the sample metadata. HLA class I and class II types, where available, came from metadata supplied by the sample provider rather than from assay-based typing. Study-wide findings and limitations: The amount of clinical and demographic metadata varied by source and participant and was provided uncurated.

The chain employs TRBV7-9 and TRBJ1-5, with 7 junctional bases fitting TRBD1. The TCR comes from a woman aged 25 to 39 who had recovered from COVID-19. Sequenced input: PBMCs or T cells enriched from blood (not recorded which). CDR3 reads: CASSLMTGTENQPQHF. The nucleotide sequence reads TGTGCCAGCAGCTTAATGACCGGGACAGAGAATCAGCCCCAGCATTTT.